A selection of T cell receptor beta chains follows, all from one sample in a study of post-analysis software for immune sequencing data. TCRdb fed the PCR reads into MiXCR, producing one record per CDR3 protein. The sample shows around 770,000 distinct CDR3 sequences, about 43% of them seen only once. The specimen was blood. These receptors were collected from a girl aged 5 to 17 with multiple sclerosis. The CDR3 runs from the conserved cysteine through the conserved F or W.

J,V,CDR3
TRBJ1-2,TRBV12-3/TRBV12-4,CASSTRGFVDTF
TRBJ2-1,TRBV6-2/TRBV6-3,CASSEGNGGRAPNEQFF
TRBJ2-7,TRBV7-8,CASSATPSGSYEQYF
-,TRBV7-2,CASGVRGTQYF
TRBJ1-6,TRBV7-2,CASSLGVTLHF
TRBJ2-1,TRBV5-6,CASSPAVGSYNEQFF
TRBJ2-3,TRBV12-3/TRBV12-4,CASSSRDSANTQYF
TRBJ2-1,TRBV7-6,CASSLTSVPYNEQFF
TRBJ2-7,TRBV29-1,CSVEDRTGGPYEQYF
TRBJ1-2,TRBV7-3,CASSWGRGDGYTF
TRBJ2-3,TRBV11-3,CASSPRVTGNTDTQYF
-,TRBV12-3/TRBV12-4,CASSQGGRGTQYF
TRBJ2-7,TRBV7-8,CASSPKKGLAGGLTYEQYF
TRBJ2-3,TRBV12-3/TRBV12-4,CASTASRSMADTQYF
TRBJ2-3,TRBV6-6,CATKGTSGRADTQYF
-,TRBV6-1,CASLGQGPHEQYF
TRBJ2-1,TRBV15,CATSRFGGDEQFF
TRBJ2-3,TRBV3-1,CASSQGWNTQYF
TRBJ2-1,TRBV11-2,CASSSGLAGLNEQFF
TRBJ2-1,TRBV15,CATSSGRYNEQFF
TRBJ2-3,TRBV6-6,CASSYSYTDTQYF
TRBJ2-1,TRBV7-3,CASSPFPLCSYNEQFF
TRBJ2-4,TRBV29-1,CSAQGLAKNIQYF
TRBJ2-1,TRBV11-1,CASSLGAGGIYNEQFF
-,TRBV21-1,CASSNKCGVGGDYEQYF
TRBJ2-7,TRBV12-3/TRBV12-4,CASSLEAGPSNEQYF
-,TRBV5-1,CASSEDNSCEQYF
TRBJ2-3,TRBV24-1,CATSRRGSTDTQYF
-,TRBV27,CASSFGQIYEQYF
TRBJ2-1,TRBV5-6,CASTWTGRNEQFF
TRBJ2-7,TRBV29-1,CSVDGVGGPSYEQYF
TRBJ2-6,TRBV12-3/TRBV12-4,CTSLSTGGANVLTF
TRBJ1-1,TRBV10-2,CASSGDGPNTEAFF
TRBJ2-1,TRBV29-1,CSIGASGSMGNEQFF
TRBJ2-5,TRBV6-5,CASSYSVAMGHQETQYF
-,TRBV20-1,CSAEKGRAGYEQYF
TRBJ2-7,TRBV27,CASKRREGYEQYF
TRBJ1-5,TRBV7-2,CASSLGRTGVEQPQHF
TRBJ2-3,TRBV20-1,CSARDSRRAASTDTQYF
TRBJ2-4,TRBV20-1,CSARVDRVGNIQYF
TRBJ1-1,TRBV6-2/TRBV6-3,CASRGPGTEAFF
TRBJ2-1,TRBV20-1,CSARDRAPGRDYEQFF
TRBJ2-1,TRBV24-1,CATSPTSNEQFF
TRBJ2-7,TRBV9,CASSPNPSYEQYF
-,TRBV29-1,CSVEGYDHYEQYF
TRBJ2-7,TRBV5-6,CASSFSGILYEQYF
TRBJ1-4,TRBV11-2,CASSFGRAGTDEKLFF
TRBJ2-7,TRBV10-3,CAISEPGGSSYEQYF
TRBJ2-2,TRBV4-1,CASSQGAVTGELFF